These 16 T cell receptor beta chains originate from one sample sequenced in a study of blood T cell repertoires in COVID-19. Assay used: immunoSEQ multiplex PCR; TCRdb lists only in-frame clones, some missing. The sample records approximately 140,000 clones, roughly 81% being singletons. The sequenced sample consisted of PBMCs or T cells enriched from blood (not recorded which). The receptors shown here come from a woman in her forties or fifties with acute COVID-19.

The chain combines TRBV28 with TRBJ2-7; 11 positions match TRBD2. J was trimmed by 4 bases and V by 5 bases; bases with no gene match: 10. Germline values: CDR1 MDHEN, CDR2 SYDVKM. The CDR3 is made up of 16 amino acids. CDR3 amino acids: CASSTPSSGRPYEQYF. In DNA form, the CDR3 reads TGTGCCAGCAGTACCCCCTCTAGCGGGAGGCCTTACGAGCAGTACTTC. The full variable domain, its missing parts supplied by reference TRBV28 and TRBJ2-7, is DVKVTQSSRYLVKRTGEKVFLECVQDMDHENMFWYRQDPGLGLRLIYFSYDVKMKEKGDIPEGYSVSREKKERFSLILESASTNQTSMYLCASSTPSSGRPYEQYFGPGTRLTVT.

The chain links TRBV23-1 to TRBJ2-1, with 13 bases identical to TRBD2. TRBV23-1 is known as an ORF, though its function is uncertain. The CDR3 sequence is 16 residues long. V was clipped by 6 bases and J by 4 bases; unmatched bases: 6. The CDR3 DNA follows: TGCGCCAGCAGCCTTAGACTAGCGGGAGGATACAATGAGCAGTTCTTC. It codes for CASSLRLAGGYNEQFF.

The V gene is TRBV7-3, the J gene TRBJ2-1; D is perhaps TRBD2 (6 bases). Trimming took off 5 bases at V and 4 bases at J, with 18 bases between the two ends. CDR1 is SGHTA and CDR2 is FQGTGA in the germline V gene. The CDR3 spans 16 residues. CDR3 sequence: CASSPSSGVGYNEQFF. The CDR3 DNA reads as TGTGCCAGCAGCCCGTCGTCGGGAGTCGGGTACAATGAGCAGTTCTTC.

The chain joins TRBV4-1 to TRBJ2-3; D is unresolved. This CDR3 contains 14 residues. Germline lookup yields CDR1 MGHRA and CDR2 YSYEKL. With 2 bases removed from V and 0 bases from J, the gap between germline ends came to 6 bases. CDR3 residues: CASSQFPSTDTQYF. Here the CDR3 DNA reads TGCGCCAGCAGCCAATTTCCTAGCACAGATACGCAGTATTTT.

V gene TRBV6-5 combines with J gene TRBJ2-7; 10 nucleotides line up with TRBD2. The germline V gene encodes CDR1 MNHEY and CDR2 SVGAGI. The CDR3 extends over 14 amino acids. Unmatched junction bases numbered 6, after V lost 8 bases and J lost 2 bases. CDR3 DNA: TGTGCCAGCCAGGGGCTAGCGGGAGCCTACGAGCAGTACTTC. It codes for CASQGLAGAYEQYF.

V usage is TRBV3-1 (or the pseudogene TRBV3-2) and J usage is TRBJ1-2; 7 nucleotides agree with TRBD1. With 4 bases clipped from V and 8 bases from J, the junction kept 7 bases outside the gene matches. Germline V CDR1 and CDR2: LGHDT, YNNKEL (reference sequence). This CDR3 comprises 13 residues. The DNA of the CDR3 is TGTGCCAGCAGCCCCCGACAGGGACTCGGCTACACCTTC. It yields the protein CASSPRQGLGYTF.

The chain has TRBV3-1 (or the pseudogene TRBV3-2) and TRBJ2-5, with TRBD2 matching 9 bases. J lost 5 bases, V lost 3 bases, and 22 bases had no gene match. The CDR3 is made up of 20 amino acids. Germline assignment: CDR1 LGHDT and CDR2 YNNKEL (reference sequence). CDR3 sequence (DNA): TGTGCCAGCAGCCACGGGATGGGCGGAGCGGGAGGCAGACCCTCCGAGACCCAGTACTTC. Amino acids: CASSHGMGGAGGRPSETQYF.

The V and J genes are TRBV20-1 and TRBJ1-2; TRBD1 might be the D (6 bases). CDR1 DFQATT and CDR2 SNEGSKA come from the germline V gene (reference sequence). The CDR3 spans 14 residues. Trimming removed 3 bases from V and 4 bases from J, with 15 bases in between. CDR3 protein: CSASPGAEGYGYTF. For the CDR3, the DNA is TGCAGTGCTAGTCCAGGGGCGGAAGGCTATGGCTACACCTTC.

This clone has just a few counts. The genes are TRBV12-3 or TRBV12-4 and TRBJ1-1; D may be TRBD1 (6 bases). Between the trimmed V and J ends, which lost 3 bases and 5 bases, there was a span of 10 bases. The CDR3 is made up of 13 amino acids. The CDR3 region is CASSLMQGTEAFF. The CDR3 DNA follows: TGTGCCAGCAGTTTGATGCAGGGGACTGAAGCTTTCTTT.

The V gene is TRBV7-2, the J gene TRBJ1-2, with TRBD1 as a possible D gene (5 bases). Trimming cost V 5 bases and J 3 bases, with 10 bases left between them. In germline, CDR1 is SGHTA, CDR2 FQGNSA. The CDR3 length is 13 residues. CDR3: CASSRSTDYGYTF. The DNA for the CDR3 is TGTGCCAGCAGCAGATCGACAGACTATGGCTACACCTTC.

V gene TRBV5-1 combines with J gene TRBJ1-1; D perhaps matches TRBD1 (6 bases). V lost 3 bases and J lost 6, with 12 bases in between. The CDR3 covers 13 residues. Germline-derived CDR1 and CDR2 are SGHRS and YFSETQ. Here the CDR3 reads CASSWTRGPEAFF. CDR3 coding DNA: TGCGCCAGCAGCTGGACCAGGGGCCCTGAAGCTTTCTTT.

The chain is built from TRBV27 and TRBJ2-5, with 10 bases that match TRBD2. With 5 bases clipped from V and 1 base from J, the junction kept 7 bases outside the gene matches. In germline, CDR1 is MNHEY, CDR2 SMNVEV (reference sequence). CDR3 size: 16 residues. The CDR3 DNA reads TGTGCCAGCAGTCCATGGACTAGCGGAGTCCAAGAGACCCAGTACTTC. This gives the protein CASSPWTSGVQETQYF.

This rearrangement joins TRBV5-1 to TRBJ2-7; TRBD2 matches at 13 bases. From germline, CDR1 is SGHRS and CDR2 YFSETQ. After removal of 0 bases from V and 6 bases from J, the junction contained 3 bases not matched to a gene. The CDR3 loop spans 15 amino acids. CDR3 protein: CASSLELAGGGEQYF. For the CDR3, the DNA is TGCGCCAGCAGCTTGGAACTAGCGGGAGGGGGCGAGCAGTACTTC.

This chain joins TRBV2 and TRBJ2-7; 8 nucleotides align to TRBD2. CDR1 and CDR2 (germline): SNHLY, FYNNEI. V was clipped by 0 bases and J by 0 bases; unmatched bases: 4. The CDR3 extends over 16 amino acids. The CDR3 spells CASSEARLATSYEQYF. The CDR3 bases are TGTGCCAGCAGTGAAGCCCGACTAGCGACCTCCTACGAGCAGTACTTC.

This clone was observed a handful of times. The CDR3 protein is CASSSTGLGNNSPLHF. The CDR3 coding sequence is TGTGCCAGCAGTTCGACAGGGTTGGGGAATAATTCACCCCTCCACTTT. The chain combines TRBV28 with TRBJ1-6; 7 nucleotides line up with TRBD1. The CDR3 has 16 residues. Germline values: CDR1 MDHEN, CDR2 SYDVKM. V was pared by 4 bases and J by 5 bases, with 8 bases of the junction left unmatched.

A few counts support this clone. The chain couples TRBV30 to TRBJ1-1; 7 nucleotides match TRBD1. The CDR3 totals 11 residues. Germline values: CDR1 GTSNPN, CDR2 SVGIG (reference sequence). The J segment lost 8 bases and the V segment lost 3 bases, leaving 3 bases of the junction unmatched. CDR3 region: CAWRETGEAFF. The CDR3 DNA is TGTGCCTGGAGAGAGACAGGGGAAGCTTTCTTT.